This TCR beta chain was documented in a study of control samples from healthy donors and cancer patients. Here immunoSEQ multiplex PCR was the method, and the copy in TCRdb shows in-frame clones only, minus some. In the table there are about 160,000 clones, about 95% of which are singletons. CDR1 MNHEY and CDR2 SVGEGT come from the germline V gene. Trimming shortened V by 5 bases and J by 0 bases, and 10 bases separated the two germline ends. The length of the CDR3 is 14 residues. This sequence was found in a man in his 60s with colorectal cancer. The chain combines TRBV6-2 or TRBV6-3 with TRBJ1-1; D gene unclear. Sequences were obtained from PBMCs. The CDR3 protein is CASSKQVMNTEAFF. CDR3 nucleotides: TGTGCCAGCAGTAAACAAGTCATGAACACTGAAGCTTTCTTT.